This T cell receptor (beta chain) was identified during a study of T cells in women clearing cervical HPV infection. A word on this clone: Its antigen is as yet unknown. The CDR3 end is not reached by the read, which stops 3 residues before it; the germline J gene fills it in.

Points from the study as a whole: CIN3+ cases had significantly higher TCR repertoire richness than controls, but evenness did not differ. Cases and controls were distinguished at AUC roughly 0.83 by richness and V genes.

The J segment lost 4 bases and the V segment lost 2 bases, leaving 1 base of the junction unmatched. This CDR3 is 14 amino acids long. CDR1 is DFQATT and CDR2 is SNEGSKA in the germline V gene (reference sequence). The assay was immunoSEQ multiplex PCR, and TCRdb's table has in-frame clones only and misses some. This sample carries approximately 44,000 clones, with 1.2% going to the ten biggest clones. V is TRBV20-1 and J is TRBJ2-1; 11 bases are a match to TRBD2. The sample taken for sequencing was blood buffy coat. This receptor was identified in a woman aged 18-69 years with a cervical HPV16 infection that either progressed to CIN3+ or cleared (not recorded which). The CDR3 spells CSARRLAGYNEQFF. Incomplete CDR3 DNA: TGCAGTGCTAGACGACTAGCGGGGTACAATGAG.